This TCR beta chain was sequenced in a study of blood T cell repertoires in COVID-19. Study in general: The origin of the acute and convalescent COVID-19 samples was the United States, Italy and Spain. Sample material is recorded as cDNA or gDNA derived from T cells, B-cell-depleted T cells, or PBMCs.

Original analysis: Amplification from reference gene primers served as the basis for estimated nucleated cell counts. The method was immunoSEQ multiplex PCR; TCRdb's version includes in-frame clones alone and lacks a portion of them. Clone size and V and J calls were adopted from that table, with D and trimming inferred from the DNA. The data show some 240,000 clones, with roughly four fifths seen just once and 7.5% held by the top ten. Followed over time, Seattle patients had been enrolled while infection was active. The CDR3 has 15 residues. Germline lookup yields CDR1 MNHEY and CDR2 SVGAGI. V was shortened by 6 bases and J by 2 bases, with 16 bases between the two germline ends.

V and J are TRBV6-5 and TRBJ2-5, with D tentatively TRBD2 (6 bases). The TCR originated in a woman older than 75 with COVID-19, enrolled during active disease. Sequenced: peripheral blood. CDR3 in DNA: TGTGCCAGCAGCCGCGGACGGAGGGCACAAGAGACCCAGTACTTC. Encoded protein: CASSRGRRAQETQYF.